This TCR beta chain was obtained from a study of blood T cell repertoires in COVID-19. As for the study in general: Acute and convalescent COVID-19 specimens originated in the United States, Italy and Spain. The analysed material was cDNA or gDNA that came from T cells, B-cell-depleted T cells, or PBMCs.

Original data processing: From reference gene primer amplification, estimates of nucleated cell counts were derived. Data came from immunoSEQ multiplex PCR; TCRdb stores just in-frame clones and leaves some out. V and J calls and clone size are as listed in that table; D and trimming were resolved from the DNA. Here the sample spans approximately 300,000 clones, more than 75% being singletons. The V gene's germline CDR1 is KGHDR and CDR2 SFDVKD. The CDR3 is made up of 14 amino acids. The trim removed 6 bases at V and 6 bases at J, leaving 10 bases unmatched. The sequencing sample was made of peripheral blood. The chain carries TRBV24-1 and TRBJ2-7, with 7 bases lining up with TRBD1. The clonotype was recovered from a woman between 45 and 65 years old with acute or convalescent COVID-19. This chain's CDR3 is CATSRTGEVVEQYF. Written as DNA, the CDR3 is TGTGCCACCAGTAGGACAGGCGAGGTTGTCGAGCAGTACTTC.